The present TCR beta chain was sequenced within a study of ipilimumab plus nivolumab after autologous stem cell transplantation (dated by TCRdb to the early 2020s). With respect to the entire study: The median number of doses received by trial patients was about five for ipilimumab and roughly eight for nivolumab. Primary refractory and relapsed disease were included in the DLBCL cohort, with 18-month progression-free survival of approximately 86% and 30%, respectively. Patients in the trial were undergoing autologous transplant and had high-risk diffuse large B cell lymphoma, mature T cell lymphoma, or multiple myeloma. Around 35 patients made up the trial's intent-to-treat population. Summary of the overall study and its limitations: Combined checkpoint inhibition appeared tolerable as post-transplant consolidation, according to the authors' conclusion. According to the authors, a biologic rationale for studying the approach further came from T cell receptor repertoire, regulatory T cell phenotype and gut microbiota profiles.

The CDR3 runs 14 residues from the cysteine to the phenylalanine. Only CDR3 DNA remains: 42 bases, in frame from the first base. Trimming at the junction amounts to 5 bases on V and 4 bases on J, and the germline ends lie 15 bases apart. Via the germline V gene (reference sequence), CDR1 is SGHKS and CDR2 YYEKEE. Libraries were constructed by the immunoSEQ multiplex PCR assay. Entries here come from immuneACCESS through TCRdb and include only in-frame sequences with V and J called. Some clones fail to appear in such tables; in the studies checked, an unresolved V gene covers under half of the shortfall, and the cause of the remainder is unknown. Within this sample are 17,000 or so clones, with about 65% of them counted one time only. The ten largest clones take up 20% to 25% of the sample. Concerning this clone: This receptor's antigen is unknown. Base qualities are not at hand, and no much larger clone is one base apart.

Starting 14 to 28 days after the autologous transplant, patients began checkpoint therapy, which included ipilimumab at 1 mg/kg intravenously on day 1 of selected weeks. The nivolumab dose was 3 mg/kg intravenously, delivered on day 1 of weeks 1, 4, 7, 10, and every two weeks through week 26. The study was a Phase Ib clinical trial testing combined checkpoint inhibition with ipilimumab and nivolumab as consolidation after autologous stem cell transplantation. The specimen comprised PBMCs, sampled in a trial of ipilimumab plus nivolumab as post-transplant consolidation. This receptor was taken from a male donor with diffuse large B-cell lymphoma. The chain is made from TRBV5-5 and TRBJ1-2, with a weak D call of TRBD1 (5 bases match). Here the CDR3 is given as CASRAMGLGYGYTF. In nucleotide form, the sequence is TGTGCCAGCAGAGCGATGGGGCTTGGCTATGGCTACACCTTC.